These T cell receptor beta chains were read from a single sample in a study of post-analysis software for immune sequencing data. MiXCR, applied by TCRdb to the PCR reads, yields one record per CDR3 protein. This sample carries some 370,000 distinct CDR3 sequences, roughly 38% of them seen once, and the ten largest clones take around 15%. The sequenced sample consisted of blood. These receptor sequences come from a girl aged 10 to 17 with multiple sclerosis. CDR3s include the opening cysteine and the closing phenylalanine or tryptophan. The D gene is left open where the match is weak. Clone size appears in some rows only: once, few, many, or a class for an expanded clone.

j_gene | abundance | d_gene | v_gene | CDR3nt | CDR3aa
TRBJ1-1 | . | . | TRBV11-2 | TGTGCCAGCAGCTTAGAAGCGTACACTGAAGCTTTCTTT | CASSLEAYTEAFF
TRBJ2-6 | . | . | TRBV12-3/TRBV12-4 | TGTGCCAGCAGTTTAGCCGGCTCTGGGGCCAACGTCCGGACTTTC | CASSLAGSGANVRTF
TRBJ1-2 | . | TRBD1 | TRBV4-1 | TGCGCCAGCAGCCAACCCCGGGACAGTGCCTATGGCTACACCTTC | CASSQPRDSAYGYTF
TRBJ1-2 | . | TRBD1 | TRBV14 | TGTGCCAGCCGACAGGGGAGCTATGGCTACACCTTC | CASRQGSYGYTF
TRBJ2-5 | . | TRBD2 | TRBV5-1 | TGCGCCAGCAGTTACCCGACTAGCGGGGAAGAGACCCAGTACTTC | CASSYPTSGEETQYF
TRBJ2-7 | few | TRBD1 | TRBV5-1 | TGCGCCAGCAGCTTAGCGCAGGGGGTAGACGAGCAGTACTTC | CASSLAQGVDEQYF
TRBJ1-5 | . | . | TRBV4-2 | TGTGCCAGCAGCCGAACCCGCAATCAGCCCCAGCATTTT | CASSRTRNQPQHF
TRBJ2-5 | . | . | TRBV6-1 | TGTGCCAGCAGTGCCTCTAGGAGCCTTGAGATGAGTCGGCAGTACTTC | CASSASRSLEMSRQYF
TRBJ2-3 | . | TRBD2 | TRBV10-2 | TGCGCCAGCAGTGGCCACCAGCGGGGGGACACAGATACGCAGTATTTT | CASSGHQRGDTDTQYF
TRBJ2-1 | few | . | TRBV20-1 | TGCAGTGCTAGTGTGACCCTCTACAATGAGCAGTTCTTC | CSASVTLYNEQFF
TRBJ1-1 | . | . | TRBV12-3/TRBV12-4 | TGTGCCAGCAGTCCCCGGGACAAGGGTGCCGGTGTTTTCTTT | CASSPRDKGAGVFF
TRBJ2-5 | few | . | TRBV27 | TGTGCCAGCAGTTTTGCAGGGAATCCGGTGACCCAGTACTTC | CASSFAGNPVTQYF
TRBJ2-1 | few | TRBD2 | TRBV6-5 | TGTGCCAGCAGTTACCGACTAGCGGGGTTAGATGAGCAGTTCTTC | CASSYRLAGLDEQFF
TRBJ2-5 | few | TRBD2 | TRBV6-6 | TGTGCCAGCAGTCAAGGACTAGCGGGAGCCATAGGGACCCAGTACTTC | CASSQGLAGAIGTQYF
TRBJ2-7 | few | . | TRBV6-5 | TGTGCCAGCAGTTATCAGGGCCCCAACGAGCAGTACTTC | CASSYQGPNEQYF
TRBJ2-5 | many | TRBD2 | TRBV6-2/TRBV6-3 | TGTGCCAGCAGTTCGACTAGCGTAGAGACCCAGTACTTC | CASSSTSVETQYF
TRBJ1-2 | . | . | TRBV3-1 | TGTGCCAGCAGCCAAGCCAGGGCCTATACTGGCTACACCTTC | CASSQARAYTGYTF
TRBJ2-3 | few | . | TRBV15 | TGTGCCACCAGCAGAAGTGAACAGGGCACAGATACGCAGTATTTT | CATSRSEQGTDTQYF
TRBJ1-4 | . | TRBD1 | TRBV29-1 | TGCAGCGCCCTGGACAGGGAAAAGGATGAAAAACTGTTTTTT | CSALDREKDEKLFF
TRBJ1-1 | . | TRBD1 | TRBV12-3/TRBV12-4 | TGTGCCAGCACGTCGGACAGGGAGAACACTGAAGCTTTCTTT | CASTSDRENTEAFF
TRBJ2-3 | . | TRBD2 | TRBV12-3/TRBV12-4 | TGTGCCAGCAGTTTAACAGCGGGGCTTAGCACAGATGCGCAATATTTT | CASSLTAGLSTDAQYF
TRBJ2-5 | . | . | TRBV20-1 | TGCAGTGCTAGACCCTGGACAGCGGGGCAAGAGACCCAGTACTTC | CSARPWTAGQETQYF
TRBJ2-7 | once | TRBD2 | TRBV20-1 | TGCAGTGCTAAGACTAGCGGGGGCCTCACGGGCCACGAGCAGTACTTC | CSAKTSGGLTGHEQYF
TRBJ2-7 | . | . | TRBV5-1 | TGCGCCAGCAGCTTGAGACCCGACAGCTCCTACGAGCAGTACTTC | CASSLRPDSSYEQYF
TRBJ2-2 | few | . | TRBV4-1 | TGCGCCAGCAGCCAAGGGTATCCATTATTCCGGCCCCGTTCTGCGAACACCGGGGAGCTGTTTTTT | CASSQGYPLFRPRSANTGELFF
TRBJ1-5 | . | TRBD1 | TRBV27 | TGTGCCAGCAGCCTTAACAGGGGAGGAGGTCAGCCCCAGCATTTT | CASSLNRGGGQPQHF
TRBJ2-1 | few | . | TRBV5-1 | TGCGCCAGCAGCCTGGACTCCGCCAACAATGAGCAGTTCTTC | CASSLDSANNEQFF
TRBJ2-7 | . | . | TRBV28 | TGTGCCAGCCTATCCCCCGGGGACTCCTACGAGCAGTACTTC | CASLSPGDSYEQYF
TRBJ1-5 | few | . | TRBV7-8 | TGTGCCAGCAGCTATCGTTTTTCGAGCAATCAGCCCCAGCATTTT | CASSYRFSSNQPQHF
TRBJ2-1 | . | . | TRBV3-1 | TGTGCCAGCAGCCAAGAACGGAGACTAGGGAACTACAATGAGCAGTTCTTC | CASSQERRLGNYNEQFF
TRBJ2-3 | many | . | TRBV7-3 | TGTGCCAGCAGCTTAGGTCCCCCGGGGGGCCCTGAGGATACGCAGTATTTT | CASSLGPPGGPEDTQYF
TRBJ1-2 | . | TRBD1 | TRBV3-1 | TGTGCCAGCAGCCACCGACAGGGGGCGGATGGAGTCACCTTC | CASSHRQGADGVTF
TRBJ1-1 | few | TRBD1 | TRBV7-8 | TGTGCCAGCAGCTTGTCACCAAGACAGGGGACTGAAGCTTTCTTT | CASSLSPRQGTEAFF
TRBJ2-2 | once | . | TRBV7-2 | TGTGCCACCTCCCGGGGGCAGCCCGGGGAGCTGTTTTTT | CATSRGQPGELFF
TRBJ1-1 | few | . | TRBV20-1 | TGCAGTGCTAGAGGACGCAGGTCCAAAGGGCCTGAAGCTTTCTTT | CSARGRRSKGPEAFF
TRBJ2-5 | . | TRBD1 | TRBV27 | TGTGCCAGCAGTTTAGGGGACAGGGGTGGGACCCAGTACTTC | CASSLGDRGGTQYF
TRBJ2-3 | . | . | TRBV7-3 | TGTGCCAGCAGTCCCAGCGTAACAGATACGCAGTATTTT | CASSPSVTDTQYF
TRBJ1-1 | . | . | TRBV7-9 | TGTGCCAGCAGCTTAGTGGTTAGGGGACTGAACACTGAAGCTTTCTTT | CASSLVVRGLNTEAFF
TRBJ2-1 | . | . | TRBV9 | TGTGCCAGCAGCGCCGGGGGGCCGCTATTTAATGAGCAGTTCTTC | CASSAGGPLFNEQFF
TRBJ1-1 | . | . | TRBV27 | TGTGCCAGCCGGTTTCAGGGAATGGCCACTGAAGCTTTCTTT | CASRFQGMATEAFF
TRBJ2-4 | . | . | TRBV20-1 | TGCAGTGCCCCGGACAAAGCCAAAAACATTCAGTACTTC | CSAPDKAKNIQYF
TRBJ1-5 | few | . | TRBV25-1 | TGTGCCAGCAGTGAGCCGCTAGGGGATCAGCCCCAGCATTTT | CASSEPLGDQPQHF
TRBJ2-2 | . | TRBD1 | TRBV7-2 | TGTGCCAGCAGCTTAACGGGACAGGGGTACACCGGGGAGCTGTTTTTT | CASSLTGQGYTGELFF
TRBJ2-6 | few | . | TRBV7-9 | TGTGCCAGCAGGTCAGCTATCTCTGGGGCCAACGTCCTGACTTTC | CASRSAISGANVLTF
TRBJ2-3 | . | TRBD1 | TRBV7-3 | TGTGCCAGCAGCTTCGGACAGGGGGTATCAGGAGATACGCAGTATTTT | CASSFGQGVSGDTQYF
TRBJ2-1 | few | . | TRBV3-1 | TGTGCCAGCAGCCAAGGGCCCGGCGGGACCCGGAATGAGCAGTTCTTC | CASSQGPGGTRNEQFF
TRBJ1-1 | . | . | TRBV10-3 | TGTGCCATCAGTGAGGGGGGAGGGTACACTGAAGCTTTCTTT | CAISEGGGYTEAFF
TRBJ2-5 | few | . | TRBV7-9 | TGTGCCAGCAGCTTAGCAGGGACCGTGCAAGAGACCCAGTACTTC | CASSLAGTVQETQYF
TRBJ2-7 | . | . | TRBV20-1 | TGCAGTGCTAGGAAACAGGGCGGCGAGCAGTACTTC | CSARKQGGEQYF
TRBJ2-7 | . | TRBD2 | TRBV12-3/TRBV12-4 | TGTGCCAGCAGTCCCCAAGCGGGGACCTTCTTCGAGCAGTACTTC | CASSPQAGTFFEQYF
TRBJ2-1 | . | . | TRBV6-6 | TGTGCCAGCAGCCCCAGGGGCGGTGACAATGAGCAGTTCTTC | CASSPRGGDNEQFF
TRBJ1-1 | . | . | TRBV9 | TGTGCCAGCAGCGTAGAGAGTTTCGGGGGCACTGAAGCTTTCTTT | CASSVESFGGTEAFF
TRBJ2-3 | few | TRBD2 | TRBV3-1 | TGTGCCAGCAGCCTAAGTTCCCTAGCGGGGGGGCGGGTAGATACGCAGTATTTT | CASSLSSLAGGRVDTQYF
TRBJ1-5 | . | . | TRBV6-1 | TGTGCCGTAAGCTTACATAGCAATCAGCCCCAGCATTTT | CAVSLHSNQPQHF